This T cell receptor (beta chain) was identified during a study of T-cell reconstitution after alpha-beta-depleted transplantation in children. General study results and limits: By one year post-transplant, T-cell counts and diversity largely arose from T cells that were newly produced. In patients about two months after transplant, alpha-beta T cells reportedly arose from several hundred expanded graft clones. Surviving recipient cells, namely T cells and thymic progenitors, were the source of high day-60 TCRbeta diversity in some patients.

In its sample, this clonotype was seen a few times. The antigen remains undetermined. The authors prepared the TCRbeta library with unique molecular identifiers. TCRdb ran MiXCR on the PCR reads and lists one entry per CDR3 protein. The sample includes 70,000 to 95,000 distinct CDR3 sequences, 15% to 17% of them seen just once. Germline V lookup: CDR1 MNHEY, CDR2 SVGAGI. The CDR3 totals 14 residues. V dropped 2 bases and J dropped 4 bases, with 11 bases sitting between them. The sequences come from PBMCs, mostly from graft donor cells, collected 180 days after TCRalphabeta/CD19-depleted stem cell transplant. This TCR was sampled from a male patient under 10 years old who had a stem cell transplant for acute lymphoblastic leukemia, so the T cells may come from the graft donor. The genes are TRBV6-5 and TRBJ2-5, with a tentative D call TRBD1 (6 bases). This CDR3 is CASSYRSTGETQYF. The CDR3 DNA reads TGTGCCAGCAGTTACCGTTCGACAGGAGAGACCCAGTACTTC.